The 32 T cell receptor beta chains below come from one sample, sequenced in a study of regulatory T cells in long-lasting Graves disease. Time point given: newly diagnosed GD, antithyroid drugs for less than 3 months. Researchers made the TCR library from RNA that was extracted from PBMCs. Investigators prepared the TCR beta libraries by applying iRepertoire HTBI primers and Arm-PCR of CDR3 regions. TCRdb reprocessed the multiplex PCR reads via MiXCR and lists one record per CDR3 protein. The table shows a few hundred thousand distinct CDR3 sequences, with roughly 13% occurring only once. In addition, the sample was reused for a study of T cells in Graves' hyperthyroidism and ophthalmopathy.

The source was peripheral blood mononuclear cells (PBMCs), collected at new diagnosis, from a patient treated with antithyroid drugs. These receptors were obtained from a man aged 25-45 years with Graves disease.

This clonotype was recorded many times. This chain uses TRBV12-3 or TRBV12-4 with TRBJ1-2; 10 bases agree with TRBD1. Trimming cost V 6 bases and J 5 bases; bases outside gene matches: 6. This CDR3 contains 14 residues. The CDR3 spells CASSPRDRGYGYTF. The CDR3 nucleotides are TGTGCCAGCAGCCCCCGGGACAGGGGTTATGGCTACACCTTC.

In this sample, this clonotype turned up many times. This rearrangement joins TRBV28 to TRBJ2-7; 8 positions agree with TRBD1. V gave up 3 bases and J gave up 5 bases; unmatched junction bases: 6. The germline gives CDR1 MDHEN, CDR2 SYDVKM. This CDR3 is built from 14 residues. The CDR3 DNA reads TGTGCCAGCAGTTTTAGAGGACAGGGCCACGAGCAGTACTTC. The encoded protein is CASSFRGQGHEQYF.

This clonotype was detected only a few times. The DNA of the CDR3 is TGCAGCGGCGGGCGCGGAACCCCCCAGTACTTC. The encoded protein is CSGGRGTPQYF. The rearrangement joins TRBV29-1 to TRBJ2-5, with D possibly TRBD2 on 5 matching bases. CDR3 size: 11 residues. The germline gives CDR1 SQVTM, CDR2 ANQGSEA. The germline V and J ends were trimmed by 7 bases and 9 bases, with 15 bases remaining between them.

The table lists this clonotype with a few counts. The chain couples TRBV29-1 to TRBJ2-2; D is tentatively TRBD1 or TRBD2 (6 bases each). Trimming removed 2 bases at V and 7 bases at J, with 17 bases between. Germline V gene lookup returns CDR1 SQVTM and CDR2 ANQGSEA. The CDR3 runs to 15 residues. The CDR3 protein is CSVEIRGQSIGELFF. The CDR3, as DNA: TGCAGCGTTGAAATTCGGGGGCAATCGATCGGGGAGCTGTTTTTT.

This clonotype is a singleton in its sample. V usage is TRBV9 and J usage is TRBJ2-2; no clear D gene. The ends were cut back, 3 bases at V and 1 base at J, with 10 bases in the middle. Germline-derived CDR1 and CDR2 are SGDLS and YYNGEE. The CDR3 loop spans 15 amino acids. CDR3 sequence: CASSATPVNTGELFF. CDR3 DNA sequence: TGTGCCAGCAGCGCTACTCCTGTGAACACCGGGGAGCTGTTTTTT.

This chain connects TRBV24-1 to TRBJ2-3; 8 bases match TRBD2. Germline-derived CDR1 and CDR2 are KGHDR and SFDVKD. The CDR3 totals 18 residues. V was pared by 3 bases and J by 5 bases, with 15 bases of the junction left unmatched. CDR3 sequence reads: CATSDPLSSRGAGDTQYF. CDR3 DNA: TGTGCCACCAGTGATCCCCTTTCGTCGCGGGGGGCGGGAGATACGCAGTATTTT.

With regard to this clonotype: This likely comes from a read error, as the CDR3 has no conserved phenylalanine or tryptophan at its end. DNA of the CDR3: TGTGCCAGCAGTTTAAGTGCGGGGACGGGCAATGAGCAGTTCTCC. Amino acid sequence: CASSLSAGTGNEQFS. V usage is TRBV2 and J usage is TRBJ2-1, with D possibly being TRBD2 (6 bases). Germline V lookup: CDR1 SNHLY, CDR2 FYNNEI. Trimming took off 5 bases at V and 6 bases at J, with 17 bases between the two ends. The CDR3 has 15 residues.

This clonotype was seen ten or more times. The V call is TRBV27, the J call TRBJ2-2, with D possibly TRBD1 on 5 matching bases. The germline V gene encodes CDR1 MNHEY and CDR2 SMNVEV (reference sequence). V lost 3 bases and J lost 5, with 7 bases in between. CDR3 length equals 13 residues. Written as DNA, the CDR3 is TGTGCCAGCAGTTTCGCAGGGACCGGGGAGCTGTTTTTT. Translated: CASSFAGTGELFF.

In its sample, this clonotype was seen a few times. The chain links TRBV5-6 to TRBJ1-3; maybe TRBD1 (6 bases). Germline CDR1 and CDR2: SGHDT and YYEEEE. The length of the CDR3 is 16 residues. Trimming left V 1 base short and J 3 bases short, with 14 bases between. CDR3 nucleotides: TGTGCCAGCAGCTTGTTGGGCAGGGGAGATGGAAACACCATATATTTT. Its protein product is CASSLLGRGDGNTIYF.

This clonotype occurred many times. The rearrangement links TRBV30 to TRBJ2-1; D ambiguous. This CDR3 is built from 15 residues. Trimming stripped 2 bases from V and 0 bases from J, with 11 bases between. In germline, CDR1 is GTSNPN, CDR2 SVGIG (reference sequence). The CDR3 DNA reads as TGTGCCTGGAGTTCGCACCTCAGCTCCTACAATGAGCAGTTCTTC. Translated, it gives CAWSSHLSSYNEQFF.

This clonotype was detected ten times or more. This chain links TRBV29-1 with TRBJ2-7, with D perhaps matching TRBD2 (6 bases). Germline V gene lookup returns CDR1 SQVTM and CDR2 ANQGSEA. This CDR3 spans 15 amino acids. Trimming shortened V by 3 bases and J by 4 bases, and 19 bases separated the two germline ends. CDR3 protein: CSVDGGGALSYEQYF. In DNA, the CDR3 is TGCAGCGTTGATGGCGGCGGGGCCTTAAGTTACGAGCAGTACTTC.

In its sample, this clonotype was seen a few times. The J gene is TRBJ2-7, the V gene TRBV5-1, with 14 positions matching TRBD2. This CDR3 region has 15 residues. Unmatched junction bases numbered 7, after V lost 4 bases and J lost 7 bases. CDR1 is SGHRS and CDR2 is YFSETQ in the germline V gene. The CDR3 spells CASSTGLAGGREQYF. CDR3 coding DNA: TGCGCCAGCAGCACAGGACTAGCGGGGGGACGGGAGCAGTACTTC.

This clonotype was detected a few times. The chain recombines TRBV19 with TRBJ2-1; D is unclear. The length of the CDR3 is 12 residues. Deletions cut 0 bases from V and 7 bases from J, with 4 bases between. Germline CDR1 reads LNHDA; CDR2 reads SQIVND (reference sequence). CDR3 sequence reads: CASSIDRNEQFF. The CDR3 DNA sequence: TGTGCCAGTAGTATAGATCGGAATGAGCAGTTCTTC.

The table lists this clonotype with many counts. One end of the junction does not line up with germline, which may come from a read error. J is TRBJ2-1 and V is TRBV10-1, with 8 nucleotides matching TRBD2. The germline V gene has CDR1 WNHNN and CDR2 SYGVQD (reference sequence). The CDR3 contains 16 residues. The CDR3 spells CASSDAGGASYNEQFF. CDR3 sequence (DNA): TGCGCCAGTAGTGACGCGGGGGGCGCCTCCTACAATGAGCAGTTCTTC.

The CDR3 bases are TGCAGTGCTGGGGGACTAGGAGTGAGGGACATTCAGTACTTC. Protein product: CSAGGLGVRDIQYF. The gene calls are TRBV20-1 and TRBJ2-4; 8 positions agree with TRBD2. The CDR3 is 14 residues long. Germline values: CDR1 DFQATT, CDR2 SNEGSKA (reference sequence). The V and J ends lost 5 bases and 8 bases, in that order; junction bases with no gene match: 11.

This clonotype was counted many times. The gene calls are TRBV2 and TRBJ2-7; 11 nucleotides match TRBD2. The CDR3 contains 15 residues. The trim removed 6 bases at V and 5 bases at J, leaving 9 bases unmatched. Germline CDR1 reads SNHLY; CDR2 reads FYNNEI. Here the CDR3 DNA reads TGTGCCAGCAGCCCACTAGCGGGAGAAAGGAACGAGCAGTACTTC. It codes for CASSPLAGERNEQYF.

The sample holds many counts of this clonotype. J is TRBJ2-5 and V is TRBV5-5; the D is unclear. The CDR3 is 13 residues long. Per germline, CDR1 SGHKS and CDR2 YYEKEE (reference sequence). V lost 4 bases, J lost 3 bases, and 10 bases lay in between. Here the CDR3 DNA reads TGTGCCAGCAGCGTAGGGCAGAAAGAGACCCAGTACTTC. This codes for CASSVGQKETQYF. The full variable domain, in which reference TRBV5-5 and TRBJ2-5 provide the parts outside the CDR3, is DAGVTQSPTHLIKTRGQQVTLRCSPISGHKSVSWYQQVLGQGPQFIFQYYEKEERGRGNFPDRFSARQFPNYSSELNVNALLLGDSALYLCASSVGQKETQYFGPGTRLLVL.

This clonotype was counted at least ten times. The CDR3 region has the DNA TGTGCCATCAGTAGGACGGGCCGCGACGAGCAGTACTTC. Its protein product is CAISRTGRDEQYF. J is TRBJ2-7 and V is TRBV10-3; D is unclear. Germline V gene lookup returns CDR1 ENHRY and CDR2 SYGVKD. The V and J ends lost 5 bases and 5 bases respectively, with 13 bases between them. CDR3 length: 13 amino acids.

This clonotype was detected a few times. The CDR3 DNA reads as TGTGCCAGCAGCCCAGAGCTCTACACCGGGGAGCTGTTTTTT. It is translated as CASSPELYTGELFF. The chain links TRBV6-1 to TRBJ2-2; no reliable D call. Germline lookup yields CDR1 MNHNS and CDR2 SASEGT. Trimming removed 6 bases from V and 3 bases from J, with 11 bases in between. The CDR3 has 14 amino acids.

This clonotype was counted between two and nine times. The junction does not match germline at one end; this may be a read error. The chain combines TRBV6-2 or TRBV6-3 with TRBJ1-1; D call uncertain. There are 14 residues in the CDR3. CDR1 MNHEY and CDR2 SVGEGT come from the germline V gene. CDR3 nucleotides: TGTACCAGCAGTGTTGGAGCGGCGAACACTGAAGCTTTCTTT. Translation gives CTSSVGAANTEAFF.

This clonotype was observed many times. In DNA, the CDR3 is TGTGCCAGCAGTTCTCTCGGGACAGGGGGGACCTACGAGCAGTACTTC. Translated: CASSSLGTGGTYEQYF. This rearrangement joins TRBV27 to TRBJ2-7; 11 positions match TRBD1. Per germline, CDR1 MNHEY and CDR2 SMNVEV (reference sequence). J gave up 2 bases and V 4 bases, and 7 bases lay outside the gene matches. The CDR3 has 16 residues.

The chain links TRBV5-1 to TRBJ2-1, with D hard to call. TRBJ2-5 explains the end of the DNA better; the J call may be wrong. CDR1 SGHRS and CDR2 YFSETQ come from the germline V gene. The CDR3 extends over 13 amino acids. The chain's CDR3 is CASGRRGQETQYF. In DNA, the CDR3 is TGCGCCAGCGGACGTCGTGGTCAAGAGACCCAGTACTTC.

The V gene is TRBV10-3, the J gene TRBJ2-1; 10 bases agree with TRBD1. CDR1 and CDR2 from the germline V gene are ENHRY and SYGVKD. J gave up 8 bases and V 10 bases, and 11 bases lay outside the gene matches. CDR3 size: 14 residues. In DNA, the CDR3 is TGTGCCACCTCGACAGGGGGCAAGTTCGATGAGCAGTTCTTC. Translating it yields CATSTGGKFDEQFF.

There are many counts of this clonotype. This rearrangement joins TRBV7-9 to TRBJ2-6; perhaps TRBD2 as D (5 bases). V was shortened by 5 bases and J by 0 bases, with 5 bases between the two germline ends. Germline-derived CDR1 and CDR2 are SEHNR and FQNEAQ (reference sequence). This CDR3 comprises 14 residues. As DNA, the CDR3 is TGTGCCAGCAGCCGGGACTCTGGGGCCAACGTCCTGACTTTC. It is translated as CASSRDSGANVLTF.

This clonotype was seen ten or more times. This chain uses TRBV20-1 with TRBJ2-5, with D maybe TRBD2 (5 bases). Trimming left V 3 bases short and J 5 bases short, with 10 bases between. The CDR3 totals 12 residues. Germline-derived CDR1 and CDR2 are DFQATT and SNEGSKA (reference sequence). The CDR3 DNA is TGCAGTGCTAGGGGCCCGGGGGAGACCCAGTACTTC. Encoded protein: CSARGPGETQYF.

Ten or more counts support this clonotype. This rearrangement joins TRBV11-2 to TRBJ2-7; 12 bases match TRBD2. The V and J ends lost 3 bases and 4 bases, in that order; junction bases with no gene match: 4. CDR3 length equals 15 residues. The germline CDR1 and CDR2 sequences are SGHAT and FQNNGV. Written as DNA, the CDR3 is TGTGCCAGCAGCTTCGGACTAGCGGGATTTTACGAGCAGTACTTC. Translated: CASSFGLAGFYEQYF.

This clonotype was found many times. The rearrangement joins TRBV3-1 to TRBJ2-7, with 7 bases identical to TRBD1. This CDR3 spans 13 amino acids. Germline CDR1 LGHDT, CDR2 YNNKEL (reference sequence). V gave up 4 bases and J gave up 5 bases; unmatched junction bases: 5. The CDR3 sequence is CASSLGQVNEQYF. As DNA, the CDR3 is TGTGCCAGCAGCCTCGGACAGGTCAACGAGCAGTACTTC.

In its sample, this clonotype was seen many times. The chain recombines TRBV5-1 with TRBJ2-1; D is uncertain. The CDR3 runs 13 residues. From germline, CDR1 is SGHRS and CDR2 YFSETQ. The ends were cut back, 1 base at V and 9 bases at J, with 11 bases in the middle. CDR3 coding DNA: TGCGCCAGCAGCTTGAAGGAGACGAGTGAGCAGTTCTTC. This encodes CASSLKETSEQFF.

This clonotype was observed many times. The gene calls are TRBV20-1 and TRBJ1-2; D is ambiguous. Trimming shortened V by 5 bases and J by 1 base, and 11 bases separated the two germline ends. This CDR3 is 13 amino acids long. The germline gives CDR1 DFQATT, CDR2 SNEGSKA (reference sequence). CDR3 sequence reads: CSAGWEFNYGYTF. DNA of the CDR3: TGCAGTGCTGGTTGGGAGTTTAACTATGGCTACACCTTC.

This chain connects TRBV7-9 to TRBJ2-7; D may correspond to TRBD1 or TRBD2 (5 bases each). This CDR3 is built from 15 residues. The germline V and J ends were trimmed by 5 bases and 5 bases, with 19 bases remaining between them. Germline CDR1 and CDR2: SEHNR and FQNEAQ (reference sequence). CDR3 coding DNA: TGTGCCAGCAGCCCTAGCCGAGGGGTTCTCGACGAGCAGTACTTC. This sequence encodes CASSPSRGVLDEQYF.

Ten or more counts support this clonotype. This rearrangement joins TRBV28 to TRBJ2-7; D might be TRBD2 (7 bases). V was shortened by 7 bases and J by 1 base, with 14 bases between the two germline ends. The CDR3 has 14 amino acids. Germline CDR1 reads MDHEN; CDR2 reads SYDVKM. The CDR3 here is CASTLGGASYEQYF. In nucleotides, the CDR3 is TGTGCCAGCACCTTGGGGGGGGCGTCCTACGAGCAGTACTTC.

This clonotype was seen a few times. The V gene is TRBV11-2, the J gene TRBJ2-7, with D maybe TRBD2 (7 bases). The CDR3 runs 18 residues. Trimming stripped 1 base from V and 4 bases from J, with 23 bases between. Per the germline V gene, CDR1 is SGHAT and CDR2 is FQNNGV. In DNA, the CDR3 is TGTGCCAGCAGCTTAGTCCCTTCCCTAGGGGGAGGGCAGTACGAGCAGTACTTC. Protein sequence: CASSLVPSLGGGQYEQYF. Full variable domain (missing parts from reference TRBV11-2 and TRBJ2-7): EAGVAQSPRYKIIEKRQSVAFWCNPISGHATLYWYQQILGQGPKLLIQFQNNGVVDDSQLPKDRFSAERLKGVDSTLKIQPAKLEDSAVYLCASSLVPSLGGGQYEQYFGPGTRLTVT.